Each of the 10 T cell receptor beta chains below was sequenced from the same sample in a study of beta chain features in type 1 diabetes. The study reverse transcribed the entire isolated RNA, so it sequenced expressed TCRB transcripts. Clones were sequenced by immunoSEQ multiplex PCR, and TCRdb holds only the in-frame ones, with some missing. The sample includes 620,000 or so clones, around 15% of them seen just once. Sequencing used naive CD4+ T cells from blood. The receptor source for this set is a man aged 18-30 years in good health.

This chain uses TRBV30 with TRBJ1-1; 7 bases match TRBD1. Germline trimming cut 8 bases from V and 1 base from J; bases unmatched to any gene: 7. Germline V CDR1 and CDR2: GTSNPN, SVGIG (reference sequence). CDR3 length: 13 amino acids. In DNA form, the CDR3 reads TGTGCCAGTTACAGGGGAAAGAACACTGAAGCTTTCTTT. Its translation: CASYRGKNTEAFF.

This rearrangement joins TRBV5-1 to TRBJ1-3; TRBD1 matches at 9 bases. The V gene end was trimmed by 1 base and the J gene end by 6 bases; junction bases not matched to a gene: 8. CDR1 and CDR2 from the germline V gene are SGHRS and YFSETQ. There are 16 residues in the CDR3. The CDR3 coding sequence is TGCGCCAGCAGCTTGTCCGGGACAGGGTTGTTAAACACCATATATTTT. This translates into CASSLSGTGLLNTIYF.

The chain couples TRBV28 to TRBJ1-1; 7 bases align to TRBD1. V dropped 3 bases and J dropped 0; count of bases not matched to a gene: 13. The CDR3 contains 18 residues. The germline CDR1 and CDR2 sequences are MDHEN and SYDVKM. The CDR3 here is CASSFILWRDSMNTEAFF. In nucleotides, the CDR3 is TGTGCCAGCAGTTTTATTCTTTGGCGGGACAGTATGAACACTGAAGCTTTCTTT.

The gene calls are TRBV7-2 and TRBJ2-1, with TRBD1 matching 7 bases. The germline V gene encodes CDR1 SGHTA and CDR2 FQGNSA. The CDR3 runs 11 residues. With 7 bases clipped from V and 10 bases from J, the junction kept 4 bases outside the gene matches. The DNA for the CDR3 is TGTGCCAGCAACCGACAGGGAGAGCAGTTCTTC. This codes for CASNRQGEQFF.

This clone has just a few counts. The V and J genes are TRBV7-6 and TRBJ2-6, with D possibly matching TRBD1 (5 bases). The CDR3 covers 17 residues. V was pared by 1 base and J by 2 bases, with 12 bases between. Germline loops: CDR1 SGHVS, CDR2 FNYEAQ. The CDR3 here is CASSLVPTGAGANVLTF. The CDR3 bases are TGTGCCAGCAGCTTAGTCCCCACAGGTGCTGGGGCCAACGTCCTGACTTTC.

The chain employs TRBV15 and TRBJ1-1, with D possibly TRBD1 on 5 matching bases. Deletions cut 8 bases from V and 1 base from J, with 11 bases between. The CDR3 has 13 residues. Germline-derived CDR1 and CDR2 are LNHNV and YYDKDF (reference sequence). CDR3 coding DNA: TGTGCCACCCAGGGCCCAGGGAACACTGAAGCTTTCTTT. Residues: CATQGPGNTEAFF.

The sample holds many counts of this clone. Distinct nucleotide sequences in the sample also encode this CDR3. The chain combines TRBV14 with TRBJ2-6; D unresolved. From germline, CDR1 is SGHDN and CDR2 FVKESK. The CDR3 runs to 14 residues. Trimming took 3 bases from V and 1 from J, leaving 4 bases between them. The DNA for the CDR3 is TGTGCCAGCAGCCAGGTATCTGGGGCCAACGTCCTGACTTTC. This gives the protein CASSQVSGANVLTF. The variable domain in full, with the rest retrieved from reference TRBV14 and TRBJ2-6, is EAGVTQFPSHSVIEKGQTVTLRCDPISGHDNLYWYRRVMGKEIKFLLHFVKESKQDESGMPNNRFLAERTGGTYSTLKVQPAELEDSGVYFCASSQVSGANVLTFGAGSRLTVL.

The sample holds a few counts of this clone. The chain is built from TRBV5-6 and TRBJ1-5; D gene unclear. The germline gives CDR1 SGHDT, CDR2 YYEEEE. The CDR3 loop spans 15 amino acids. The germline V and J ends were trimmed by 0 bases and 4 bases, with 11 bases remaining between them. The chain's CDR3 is CASSLGQVANQPQHF. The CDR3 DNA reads TGTGCCAGCAGCTTGGGGCAGGTCGCAAATCAGCCCCAGCATTTT.

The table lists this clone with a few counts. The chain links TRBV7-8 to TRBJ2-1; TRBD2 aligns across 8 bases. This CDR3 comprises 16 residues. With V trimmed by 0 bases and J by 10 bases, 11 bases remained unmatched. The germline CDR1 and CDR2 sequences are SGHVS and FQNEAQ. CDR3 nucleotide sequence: TGTGCCAGCAGCTTAGCGGGTGCGGGAGGCCCCCGAGAGCAGTTCTTC. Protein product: CASSLAGAGGPREQFF.

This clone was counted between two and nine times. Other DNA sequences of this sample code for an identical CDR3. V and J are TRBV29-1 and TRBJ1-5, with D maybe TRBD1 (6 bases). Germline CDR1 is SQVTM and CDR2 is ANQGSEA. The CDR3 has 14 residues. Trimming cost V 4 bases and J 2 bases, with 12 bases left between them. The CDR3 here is CSVVPGQGNQPQHF. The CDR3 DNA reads TGCAGCGTTGTTCCGGGACAAGGCAATCAGCCCCAGCATTTT. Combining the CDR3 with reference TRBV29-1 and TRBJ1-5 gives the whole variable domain SAVISQKPSRDICQRGTSLTIQCQVDSQVTMMFWYRQQPGQSLTLIATANQGSEATYESGFVIDKFPISRPNLTFSTLTVSNMSPEDSSIYLCSVVPGQGNQPQHFGDGTRLSIL.